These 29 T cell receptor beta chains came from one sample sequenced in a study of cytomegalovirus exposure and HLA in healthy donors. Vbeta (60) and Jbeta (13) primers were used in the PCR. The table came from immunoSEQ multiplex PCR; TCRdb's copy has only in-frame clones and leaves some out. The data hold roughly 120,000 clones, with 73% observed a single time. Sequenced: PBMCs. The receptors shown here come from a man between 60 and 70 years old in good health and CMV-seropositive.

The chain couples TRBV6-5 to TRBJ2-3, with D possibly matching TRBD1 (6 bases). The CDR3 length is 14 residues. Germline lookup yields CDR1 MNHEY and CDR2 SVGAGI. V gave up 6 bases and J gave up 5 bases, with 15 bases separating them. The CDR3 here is CASRPRTEGDTQYF. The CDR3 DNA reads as TGTGCCAGCAGACCCAGGACAGAGGGAGATACGCAGTATTTT.

DNA for the CDR3: TGTGCCAGCAGCCCCAAACAGGGGGTCAACGAGCAGTACTTC. It yields the protein CASSPKQGVNEQYF. The V call is TRBV27, the J call TRBJ2-7, with 8 bases fitting TRBD1. Trimming at V came to 6 bases and at J to 5 bases, leaving 9 bases not matched to a gene. This CDR3 has 14 amino acids. Germline V gene data show CDR1 as MNHEY and CDR2 as SMNVEV (reference sequence).

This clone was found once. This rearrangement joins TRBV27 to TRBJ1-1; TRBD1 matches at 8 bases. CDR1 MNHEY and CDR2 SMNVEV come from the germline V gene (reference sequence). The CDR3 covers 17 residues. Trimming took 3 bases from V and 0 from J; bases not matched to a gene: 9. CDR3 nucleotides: TGTGCCAGCAGTTTGGGACCCGGGACAGGTATGAACACTGAAGCTTTCTTT. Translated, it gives CASSLGPGTGMNTEAFF.

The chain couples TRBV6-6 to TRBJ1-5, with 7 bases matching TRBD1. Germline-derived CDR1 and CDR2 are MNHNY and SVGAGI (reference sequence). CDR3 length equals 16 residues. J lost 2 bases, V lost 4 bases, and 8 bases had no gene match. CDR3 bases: TGTGCCAGCAGTTTTGGACAGGACGAGGGCAATCAGCCCCAGCATTTT. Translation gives CASSFGQDEGNQPQHF.

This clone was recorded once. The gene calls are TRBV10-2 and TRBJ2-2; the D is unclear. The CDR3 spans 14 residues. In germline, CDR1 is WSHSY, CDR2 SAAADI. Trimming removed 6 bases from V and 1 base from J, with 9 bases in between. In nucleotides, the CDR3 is TGCGCCAGCAGGCTAAACGGGAACACCGGGGAGCTGTTTTTT. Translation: CASRLNGNTGELFF.

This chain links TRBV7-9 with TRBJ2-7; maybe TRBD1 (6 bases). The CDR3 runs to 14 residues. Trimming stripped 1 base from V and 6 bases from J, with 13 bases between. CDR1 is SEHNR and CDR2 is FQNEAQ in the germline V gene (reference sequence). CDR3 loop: CASSLGGLSSEQYF. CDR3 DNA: TGTGCCAGCAGCTTAGGGGGGCTCTCTTCCGAGCAGTACTTC.

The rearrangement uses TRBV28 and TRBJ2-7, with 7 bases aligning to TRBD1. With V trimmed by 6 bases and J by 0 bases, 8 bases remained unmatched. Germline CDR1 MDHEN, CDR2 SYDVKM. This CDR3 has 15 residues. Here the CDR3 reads CASRGLRDSSYEQYF. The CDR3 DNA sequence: TGTGCCAGCAGAGGACTCCGGGACAGCTCCTACGAGCAGTACTTC.

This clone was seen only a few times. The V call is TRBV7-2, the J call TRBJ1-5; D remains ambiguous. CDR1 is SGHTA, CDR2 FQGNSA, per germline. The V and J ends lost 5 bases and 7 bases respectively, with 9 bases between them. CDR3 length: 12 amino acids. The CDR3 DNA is TGTGCCAGCAGCCCTGCGGGGCAGCCCCAGCATTTT. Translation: CASSPAGQPQHF.

This chain's CDR3 is CASSREGTGTYEQYF. The CDR3 DNA follows: TGTGCCAGCAGTCGTGAAGGGACAGGAACCTACGAGCAGTACTTC. The chain has TRBV2 and TRBJ2-7, with 8 bases fitting TRBD1. The CDR3 is 15 amino acids. Per the germline V gene, CDR1 is SNHLY and CDR2 is FYNNEI. After removal of 5 bases from V and 2 bases from J, the junction contained 8 bases not matched to a gene.

CDR3 in DNA: TGTGCCAGCAGCCCGGAAGCAGGGGGAACTGAAGCTTTCTTT. It yields the protein CASSPEAGGTEAFF. The genes are TRBV11-1 and TRBJ1-1, with 7 bases fitting TRBD1. Germline CDR1 is SGHAT and CDR2 is FQDESV (reference sequence). CDR3 length: 14 residues. J gave up 5 bases and V 5 bases, and 8 bases lay outside the gene matches.

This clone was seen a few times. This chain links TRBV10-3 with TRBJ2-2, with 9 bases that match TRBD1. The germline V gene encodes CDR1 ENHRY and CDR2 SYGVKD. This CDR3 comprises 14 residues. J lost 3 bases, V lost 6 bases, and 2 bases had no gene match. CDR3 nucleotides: TGTGCCATCAGGGGACAGGGTGACACCGGGGAGCTGTTTTTT. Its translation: CAIRGQGDTGELFF.

The CDR3 region is CASGGGNTGELFF. In DNA form, the CDR3 reads TGCGCCAGCGGCGGGGGTAACACCGGGGAGCTGTTTTTT. The chain carries TRBV5-1 and TRBJ2-2, with TRBD2 matching 7 bases. The CDR3 runs to 13 residues. Germline CDR1 reads SGHRS; CDR2 reads YFSETQ. V trimming: 7 bases; J trimming: 2 bases; junction bases outside the gene matches: 2.

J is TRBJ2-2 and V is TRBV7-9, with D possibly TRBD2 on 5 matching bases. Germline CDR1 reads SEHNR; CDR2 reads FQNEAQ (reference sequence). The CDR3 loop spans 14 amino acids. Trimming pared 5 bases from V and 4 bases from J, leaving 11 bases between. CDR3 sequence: CASSGTRATGELFF. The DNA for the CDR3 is TGTGCCAGCAGCGGTACGCGGGCCACCGGGGAGCTGTTTTTT.

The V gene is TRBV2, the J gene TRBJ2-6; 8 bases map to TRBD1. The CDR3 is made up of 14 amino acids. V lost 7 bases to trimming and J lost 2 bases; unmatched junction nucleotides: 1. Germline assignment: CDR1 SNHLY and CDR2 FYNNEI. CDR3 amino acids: CASKQGAGANVLTF. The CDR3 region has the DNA TGTGCCAGCAAACAGGGGGCTGGGGCCAACGTCCTGACTTTC.

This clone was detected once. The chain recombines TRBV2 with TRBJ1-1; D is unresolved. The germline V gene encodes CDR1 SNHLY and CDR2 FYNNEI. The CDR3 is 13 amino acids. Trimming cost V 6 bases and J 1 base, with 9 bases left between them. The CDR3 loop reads CASRSQANTEAFF. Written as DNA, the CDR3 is TGTGCCAGCAGAAGCCAGGCGAACACTGAAGCTTTCTTT.

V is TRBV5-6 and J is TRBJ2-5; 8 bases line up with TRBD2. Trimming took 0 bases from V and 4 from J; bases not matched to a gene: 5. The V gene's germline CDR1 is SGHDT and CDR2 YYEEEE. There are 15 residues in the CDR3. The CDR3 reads CASSLERGTRETQYF. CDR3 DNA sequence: TGTGCCAGCAGCTTGGAGCGGGGGACAAGAGAGACCCAGTACTTC.

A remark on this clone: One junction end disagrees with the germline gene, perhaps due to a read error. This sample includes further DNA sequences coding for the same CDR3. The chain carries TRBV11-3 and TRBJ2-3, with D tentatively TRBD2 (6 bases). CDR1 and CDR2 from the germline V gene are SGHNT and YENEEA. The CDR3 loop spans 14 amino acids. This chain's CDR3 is CASSFSGASDTQYF. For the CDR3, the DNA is TGTGCCAGCAGCTTTAGCGGAGCGTCCGATACGCAATATTTT.

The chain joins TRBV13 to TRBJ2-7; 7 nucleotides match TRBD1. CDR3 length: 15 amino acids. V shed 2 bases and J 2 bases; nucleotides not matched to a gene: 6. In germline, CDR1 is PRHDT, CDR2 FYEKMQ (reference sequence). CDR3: CASSLRDRDTYEQYF. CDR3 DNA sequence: TGTGCCAGCAGCTTACGCGACAGGGACACCTACGAGCAGTACTTC.

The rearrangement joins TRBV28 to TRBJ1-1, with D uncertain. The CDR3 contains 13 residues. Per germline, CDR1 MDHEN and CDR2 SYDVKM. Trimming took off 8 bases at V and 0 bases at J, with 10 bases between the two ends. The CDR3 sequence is CASWRQMNTEAFF. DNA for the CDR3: TGTGCCAGCTGGCGACAAATGAACACTGAAGCTTTCTTT.

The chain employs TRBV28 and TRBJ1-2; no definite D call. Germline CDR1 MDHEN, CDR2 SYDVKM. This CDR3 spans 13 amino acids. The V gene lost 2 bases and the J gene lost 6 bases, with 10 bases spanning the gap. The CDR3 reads CASSLPLVNGYTF. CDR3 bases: TGTGCCAGCAGTTTACCACTGGTAAATGGCTACACCTTC.

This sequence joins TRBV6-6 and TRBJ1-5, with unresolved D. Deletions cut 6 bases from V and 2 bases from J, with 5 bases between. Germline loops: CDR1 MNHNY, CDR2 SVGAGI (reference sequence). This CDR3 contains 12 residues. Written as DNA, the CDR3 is TGTGCCAGCAGCCTCGGCAATCAGCCCCAGCATTTT. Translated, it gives CASSLGNQPQHF.

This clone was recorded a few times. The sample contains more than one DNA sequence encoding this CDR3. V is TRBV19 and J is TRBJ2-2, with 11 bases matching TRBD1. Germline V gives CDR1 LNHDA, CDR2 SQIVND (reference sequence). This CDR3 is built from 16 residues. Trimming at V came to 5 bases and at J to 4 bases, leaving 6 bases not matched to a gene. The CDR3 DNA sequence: TGTGCCAGTAGTTCCGGACAGGGGGCGGGCACCGGGGAGCTGTTTTTT. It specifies CASSSGQGAGTGELFF.

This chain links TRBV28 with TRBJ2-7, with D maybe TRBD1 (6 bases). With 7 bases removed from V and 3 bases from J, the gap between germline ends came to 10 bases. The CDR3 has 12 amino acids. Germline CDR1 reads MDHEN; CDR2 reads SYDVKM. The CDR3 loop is CASTTGNYEQYF. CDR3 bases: TGTGCCAGCACCACAGGGAACTACGAGCAGTACTTC.

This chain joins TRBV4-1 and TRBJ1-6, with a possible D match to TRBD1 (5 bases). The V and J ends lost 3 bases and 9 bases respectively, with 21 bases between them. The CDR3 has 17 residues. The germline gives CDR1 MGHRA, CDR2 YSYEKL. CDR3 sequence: CASSQRDSSEGFSPLHF. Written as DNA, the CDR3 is TGCGCCAGCAGCCAGCGAGACAGTTCGGAGGGGTTTTCACCCCTCCACTTT.

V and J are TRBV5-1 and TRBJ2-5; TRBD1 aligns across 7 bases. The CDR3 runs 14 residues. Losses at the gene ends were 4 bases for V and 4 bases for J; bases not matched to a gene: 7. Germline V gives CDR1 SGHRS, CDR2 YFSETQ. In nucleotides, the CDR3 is TGCGCCAGCAGCACCGGACAGGCGAGAGAGACCCAGTACTTC. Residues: CASSTGQARETQYF.

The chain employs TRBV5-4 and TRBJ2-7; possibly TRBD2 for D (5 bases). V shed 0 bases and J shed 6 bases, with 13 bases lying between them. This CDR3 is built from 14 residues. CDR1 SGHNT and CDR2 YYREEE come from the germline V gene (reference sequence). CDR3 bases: TGTGCCAGCAGCTTGGGGGGAGAGATCAGCGAGCAGTACTTC. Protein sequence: CASSLGGEISEQYF.

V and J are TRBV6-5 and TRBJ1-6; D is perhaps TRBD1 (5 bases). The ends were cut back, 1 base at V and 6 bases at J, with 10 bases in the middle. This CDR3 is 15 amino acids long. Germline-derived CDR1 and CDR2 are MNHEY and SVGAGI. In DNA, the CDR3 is TGTGCCAGCAGTTACTACGCAGGGCGTAATTCACCCCTCCACTTT. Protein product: CASSYYAGRNSPLHF.

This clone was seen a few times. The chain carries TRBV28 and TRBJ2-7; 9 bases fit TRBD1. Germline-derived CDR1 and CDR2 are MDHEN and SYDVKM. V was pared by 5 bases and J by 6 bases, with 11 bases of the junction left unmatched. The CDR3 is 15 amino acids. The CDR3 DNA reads TGTGCCAGCAGTATTCCCGGGGACAGGGTCATCGAGCAGTACTTC. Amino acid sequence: CASSIPGDRVIEQYF.

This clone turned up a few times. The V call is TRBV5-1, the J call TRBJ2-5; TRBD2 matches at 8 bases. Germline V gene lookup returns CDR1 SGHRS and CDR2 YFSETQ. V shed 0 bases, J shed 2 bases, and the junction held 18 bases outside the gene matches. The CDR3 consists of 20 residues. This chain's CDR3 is CASSLAIVFMGGGNQETQYF. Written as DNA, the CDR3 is TGCGCCAGCAGCTTGGCTATAGTTTTCATGGGCGGGGGGAATCAAGAGACCCAGTACTTC.